Listed below are T cell receptor beta chains from one sample, sequenced in a study of response to subunit inactivated influenza vaccine. Each CDR3 protein is one row after TCRdb ran MiXCR on the RT-PCR reads. Here the sample spans 500,000 to 550,000 distinct CDR3 sequences, 6% to 9% being singletons. The sample consisted of PBMCs from blood, taken around 25 months after vaccination. These receptor sequences come from a man aged 45-69 years who received an inactivated influenza vaccine. Each CDR3 is given with its conserved first and last residue. The order of the fields is J gene, clone size, V gene, D gene, CDR3 DNA, CDR3 protein. The D gene is left open where the match is weak. The size entry is marked missing in some rows and otherwise reads once, few, many or a size class.

J gene: TRBJ1-1
clone size: many
V gene: TRBV28
D gene: -
CDR3 DNA: TGTGCCAGCAACAAGTCGGGGGCGGGCTTCTTT
CDR3 protein: CASNKSGAGFF

J gene: TRBJ2-3
clone size: many
V gene: TRBV6-2/TRBV6-3
D gene: TRBD2
CDR3 DNA: TGTGCCAGCAGTTACGGCGGGGGGACCCCGGGGTATTTT
CDR3 protein: CASSYGGGTPGYF

J gene: TRBJ1-1
clone size: -
V gene: TRBV11-3
D gene: -
CDR3 DNA: TGTGCCAGCAGCCTTCCCTGGGGGGGACTGGCTGAAGCTTTCTTT
CDR3 protein: CASSLPWGGLAEAFF

J gene: TRBJ1-1
clone size: -
V gene: TRBV5-5
D gene: -
CDR3 DNA: TGTGCCAGCCTTTATACCACAGGGAACACTGAAGCTTTCTTT
CDR3 protein: CASLYTTGNTEAFF

J gene: TRBJ2-1
clone size: few
V gene: TRBV12-3/TRBV12-4
D gene: -
CDR3 DNA: TGTGCCAGCAGTTACCTTATGAGCAGTTCACCACTCTTC
CDR3 protein: CASSYLMSSSPLF

J gene: TRBJ2-2
clone size: few
V gene: TRBV12-3/TRBV12-4
D gene: -
CDR3 DNA: TGTGCCAGCAGTTTCCCGGGGAGCACCGGGGAGCTGTTTTTT
CDR3 protein: CASSFPGSTGELFF

J gene: TRBJ2-1
clone size: many
V gene: TRBV12-3/TRBV12-4
D gene: -
CDR3 DNA: TGTGCCAGCAGTTATCGGGACGGAAGCTCCTACAATGAGCAGTTCTTC
CDR3 protein: CASSYRDGSSYNEQFF

J gene: TRBJ1-1
clone size: -
V gene: TRBV7-2
D gene: -
CDR3 DNA: TGTGCCAGCAGCTGGGGACACCTGAACACTGAAGCTTTCTTT
CDR3 protein: CASSWGHLNTEAFF

J gene: TRBJ2-7
clone size: few
V gene: TRBV2
D gene: -
CDR3 DNA: TGTGCCACGTCCCGGGACATCTACGAGCAGTACTTC
CDR3 protein: CATSRDIYEQYF

J gene: TRBJ1-1
clone size: -
V gene: TRBV29-1
D gene: -
CDR3 DNA: TGCAGCGTTGAGAGCTGGGCTCTTAACACTGAAGCTTTCTTT
CDR3 protein: CSVESWALNTEAFF

J gene: TRBJ2-3
clone size: many
V gene: TRBV6-1
D gene: TRBD2
CDR3 DNA: TGTGCCAGCAGTAAATCACTAGCGGGCCTGGGGGATACGCAGTATTTT
CDR3 protein: CASSKSLAGLGDTQYF

J gene: TRBJ2-5
clone size: many
V gene: TRBV3-1
D gene: -
CDR3 DNA: TGTGCCAGCAGCCAAGAGGCGGTTACGAAGACCCAGTACTTC
CDR3 protein: CASSQEAVTKTQYF

J gene: TRBJ2-1
clone size: many
V gene: TRBV29-1
D gene: -
CDR3 DNA: TGCAGCGTTGCATCTCGGCTAGCCCCCTACAATGAGCAGTTCTTC
CDR3 protein: CSVASRLAPYNEQFF

J gene: TRBJ2-1
clone size: -
V gene: TRBV4-1
D gene: -
CDR3 DNA: TGCGCCAGCAGCCAAGCTGAGGGGAATGCCTACAATGAGCAGTTCTTC
CDR3 protein: CASSQAEGNAYNEQFF

J gene: TRBJ1-1
clone size: few
V gene: TRBV2
D gene: TRBD1
CDR3 DNA: TGTGCCACCAGGGACAGGAGTTCTTTGAACACTGAAGCTTTCTTT
CDR3 protein: CATRDRSSLNTEAFF

J gene: TRBJ1-6
clone size: many
V gene: TRBV12-3/TRBV12-4
D gene: TRBD1
CDR3 DNA: TGTGCCAGCAGTTCAGCCAGGGGGTCTAATTCACCCCTCCACTTT
CDR3 protein: CASSSARGSNSPLHF

J gene: TRBJ2-1
clone size: -
V gene: TRBV25-1
D gene: -
CDR3 DNA: TGTGCCAGCAGTGACACCGGACCCTCCTACAATGAGCAGTTCTTC
CDR3 protein: CASSDTGPSYNEQFF

J gene: TRBJ2-7
clone size: few
V gene: TRBV14
D gene: TRBD1
CDR3 DNA: TGTGCCAGCAGCCAAGTAGCCGGGACAGGGTCGATAGGGCAGTACTTC
CDR3 protein: CASSQVAGTGSIGQYF

J gene: TRBJ2-7
clone size: many
V gene: TRBV5-1
D gene: -
CDR3 DNA: TGCGCCAGCAGCCGGGGCACGGAGCAGTACTTC
CDR3 protein: CASSRGTEQYF

J gene: TRBJ2-5
clone size: -
V gene: TRBV7-7
D gene: TRBD1
CDR3 DNA: TGTGCTAGCAGCTTCCCGGACAGGGAAGGACGCCGTGAGACCCAGTACTTC
CDR3 protein: CASSFPDREGRRETQYF

J gene: TRBJ2-5
clone size: few
V gene: TRBV7-2
D gene: -
CDR3 DNA: TGTGCCAGCAGCGGGGAAGCTCAGGGGACCCAGTACTTC
CDR3 protein: CASSGEAQGTQYF

J gene: TRBJ2-2
clone size: -
V gene: TRBV6-4
D gene: TRBD1
CDR3 DNA: TGTGCCAGCAAACAGGGGGCGACCGGGGAGCTGTTTTTT
CDR3 protein: CASKQGATGELFF

J gene: TRBJ2-1
clone size: -
V gene: TRBV12-3/TRBV12-4
D gene: TRBD2
CDR3 DNA: TGTGCCAGCAGGCCGGGACTAGCGGGGGCCAATGAGCAGTTCTTC
CDR3 protein: CASRPGLAGANEQFF

J gene: TRBJ2-1
clone size: -
V gene: TRBV20-1
D gene: TRBD1
CDR3 DNA: TGCAGTGCGGCACAGGGGGCCGACAATGAGCAGTTCTTC
CDR3 protein: CSAAQGADNEQFF

J gene: TRBJ2-7
clone size: many
V gene: TRBV4-1
D gene: -
CDR3 DNA: TGCGCCAGCAGCCAACGACAGGGAGGCGAGCAGTACTTC
CDR3 protein: CASSQRQGGEQYF

J gene: TRBJ1-2
clone size: few
V gene: TRBV29-1
D gene: -
CDR3 DNA: TGCAGCCTGGGACGAGAAAGAATTAACTATGGCTACACCTTC
CDR3 protein: CSLGRERINYGYTF

J gene: TRBJ2-1
clone size: many
V gene: TRBV4-3
D gene: -
CDR3 DNA: TGCGCCAGCAGTCTGGAATGGGCGGAAGCCTACAATGAGCAGTTCTTC
CDR3 protein: CASSLEWAEAYNEQFF

J gene: TRBJ1-1
clone size: -
V gene: TRBV5-1
D gene: -
CDR3 DNA: TGCGCCAGCAGCTTGGCCTGGGGACGGGCCCACACTGAAGCTTTCTTT
CDR3 protein: CASSLAWGRAHTEAFF

J gene: TRBJ1-5
clone size: many
V gene: TRBV6-1
D gene: -
CDR3 DNA: TGTGCCAGCAGTCGACTCCCCCTAAGCAATCAGCCCCAGCATTTT
CDR3 protein: CASSRLPLSNQPQHF

J gene: TRBJ1-4
clone size: -
V gene: TRBV28
D gene: -
CDR3 DNA: TGTGCCACCACCCGGACTACCAATGAAAAACTGTTTTTT
CDR3 protein: CATTRTTNEKLFF

J gene: TRBJ2-1
clone size: -
V gene: TRBV5-1
D gene: -
CDR3 DNA: TGCGCCAGCAAAACTAGCTCAGACTACAATGAGCAGTTCTTC
CDR3 protein: CASKTSSDYNEQFF

J gene: TRBJ1-1
clone size: few
V gene: TRBV20-1
D gene: -
CDR3 DNA: TGCAGTTGGGGGAGAGGGGTGACAGAAGCTTTCTTT
CDR3 protein: CSWGRGVTEAFF

J gene: TRBJ1-5
clone size: many
V gene: TRBV20-1
D gene: -
CDR3 DNA: TGCAGTGCTAAGGCTGGCAATCAGCCCCAGCATTTT
CDR3 protein: CSAKAGNQPQHF

J gene: TRBJ2-2
clone size: many
V gene: TRBV20-1
D gene: -
CDR3 DNA: TGCAGTGCTAGTTCGGCGTCCGGCACCGGGGAGCTGTTTTTT
CDR3 protein: CSASSASGTGELFF

J gene: TRBJ2-1
clone size: few
V gene: TRBV28
D gene: -
CDR3 DNA: TGTGCCAGCAGTTCAGACCCCCCGTACAATGAGCAGTTCTTC
CDR3 protein: CASSSDPPYNEQFF

J gene: TRBJ1-1
clone size: few
V gene: TRBV4-3
D gene: -
CDR3 DNA: TGCGCCAGCAGCCCCAAGGCACAGGGCGGAACTGAAGCTTTCTTT
CDR3 protein: CASSPKAQGGTEAFF